What follows is one T cell receptor beta chain and its context. The antigen remains unidentified. The sample belongs to a study of PD-1 blockade in classical Hodgkin lymphoma. Findings of the study overall: Patients who initiated nivolumab within 1 year of ASCT were excluded. By C4D1, diversity of CD4+ TCRs had risen significantly, whereas that of CD8+ TCRs had not.

Sequencing used immunoSEQ multiplex PCR; TCRdb keeps in-frame clones, though not all of them. Here the sample spans around 12,000 clones, around 75% being singletons. Following autologous stem cell transplantation, relapse occurred in every patient, and exposure to brentuximab vedotin varied. With V trimmed by 8 bases and J by 8 bases, 12 bases remained unmatched. The CDR3 loop spans 13 amino acids. The sample in question was peripheral blood mononuclear cells (PBMCs), obtained at baseline. The chain uses TRBV5-3 and TRBJ1-2; 7 nucleotides match TRBD1. TRBV5-3 is an open reading frame whose function is uncertain. The TCR comes from a human donor with classical Hodgkin lymphoma. CDR3 residues: CASSLRGPYGYTF. CDR3 DNA sequence: TGTGCCAGCAGCCTAAGGGGGCCCTACGGCTACACCTTC.